These 24 T cell receptor beta chains were all obtained from the same sample, sequenced in a study of blood T cell dynamics during melanoma immunotherapy. Generated by immunoSEQ multiplex PCR, the TCRdb table keeps only in-frame clones and is missing some. The table has around 20,000 clones, over 85% seen once. Time point: pre-treatment baseline. Sequencing used blood, obtained from a patient treated with checkpoint blockade. The receptors were sampled from a human donor with melanoma.

The rearrangement uses TRBV5-4 and TRBJ2-2, with 9 bases that match TRBD2. Losses at the gene ends were 0 bases for V and 5 bases for J; bases not matched to a gene: 8. This CDR3 contains 17 residues. The V gene's germline CDR1 is SGHNT and CDR2 YYREEE (reference sequence). CDR3 protein: CASSLVGLAGQTGELFF. CDR3 DNA sequence: TGTGCCAGCAGCTTGGTAGGGCTAGCGGGGCAAACCGGGGAGCTGTTTTTT.

The genes are TRBV4-1 and TRBJ2-7; tentative D call: TRBD2 (7 bases). Germline CDR1 reads MGHRA; CDR2 reads YSYEKL. V was pared by 0 bases and J by 5 bases, with 23 bases between. CDR3 size: 18 residues. This CDR3 is CASSQEGDSGGGVHEQYF. The CDR3 nucleotides read TGCGCCAGCAGCCAAGAGGGCGATAGCGGAGGGGGGGTCCACGAGCAGTACTTC.

The chain is built from TRBV11-3 and TRBJ2-1; 9 nucleotides align to TRBD2. The CDR3 length is 17 residues. From germline, CDR1 is SGHNT and CDR2 YENEEA. The J segment lost 0 bases and the V segment lost 1 base, leaving 4 bases of the junction unmatched. CDR3 in DNA: TGTGCCAGCAGCTTAGGACTAGCGGAAAGCTCCTACAATGAGCAGTTCTTC. Translating gives CASSLGLAESSYNEQFF. The full variable domain, with the rest looked up from reference TRBV11-3 and TRBJ2-1, is EAGVVQSPRYKIIEKKQPVAFWCNPISGHNTLYWYLQNLGQGPELLIRYENEEAVDDSQLPKDRFSAERLKGVDSTLKIQPAELGDSAVYLCASSLGLAESSYNEQFFGPGTRLTVL.

This clone came up a few times. The CDR3 loop reads CASSVGDRGGTEAFF. The CDR3 DNA reads as TGTGCCAGCAGCGTAGGGGACAGGGGGGGCACTGAAGCTTTCTTT. The rearrangement links TRBV9 to TRBJ1-1; 11 bases line up with TRBD1. The germline V gene encodes CDR1 SGDLS and CDR2 YYNGEE. Trimming removed 0 bases from V and 4 bases from J; junction bases left unmatched: 2. The CDR3 runs 15 residues.

The chain joins TRBV2 to TRBJ1-1; TRBD1 might be the D (5 bases). This CDR3 contains 13 residues. In germline, CDR1 is SNHLY, CDR2 FYNNEI. V lost 7 bases and J 1 base, leaving 10 bases between the germline ends. The CDR3 DNA reads as TGTGCCAGCAAACAGGAGTCGAACACTGAAGCTTTCTTT. Residues: CASKQESNTEAFF. Filled out from reference TRBV2 and TRBJ1-1, the complete variable domain reads EPEVTQTPSHQVTQMGQEVILRCVPISNHLYFYWYRQILGQKVEFLVSFYNNEISEKSEIFDDQFSVERPDGSNFTLKIRSTKLEDSAMYFCASKQESNTEAFFGQGTRLTVV.

The chain couples TRBV7-2 to TRBJ2-6, with D unresolved. This CDR3 comprises 15 residues. The V end lost 5 bases, the J end lost 0 bases, and 8 bases lay between the germline ends. In germline, CDR1 is SGHTA, CDR2 FQGNSA. The CDR3 protein is CASSQNPSGANVLTF. Written as DNA, the CDR3 is TGTGCCAGCAGCCAAAACCCCTCTGGGGCCAACGTCCTGACTTTC.

The V call is TRBV19, the J call TRBJ1-2; 9 bases fit TRBD1. Germline values: CDR1 LNHDA, CDR2 SQIVND (reference sequence). This CDR3 contains 16 residues. Trimming took 4 bases from V and 2 from J; bases not matched to a gene: 8. Here the CDR3 reads CASSKTGTGSNYGYTF. The CDR3 DNA follows: TGTGCCAGTAGTAAGACCGGGACAGGGTCCAACTATGGCTACACCTTC. Based on the CDR3 plus reference TRBV19 and TRBJ1-2, the full variable domain is DGGITQSPKYLFRKEGQNVTLSCEQNLNHDAMYWYRQDPGQGLRLIYYSQIVNDFQKGDIAEGYSVSREKKESFPLTVTSAQKNPTAFYLCASSKTGTGSNYGYTFGSGTRLTVV.

The chain employs TRBV6-1 and TRBJ1-1, with 7 bases lining up with TRBD1. Germline assignment: CDR1 MNHNS and CDR2 SASEGT. This CDR3 has 15 amino acids. J gave up 0 bases and V 6 bases, and 7 bases lay outside the gene matches. CDR3 loop: CASSYPGTVNTEAFF. The CDR3, as DNA: TGTGCCAGCAGCTACCCCGGGACAGTGAACACTGAAGCTTTCTTT.

The rearrangement joins TRBV5-1 to TRBJ1-1, with D unclear. V shed 4 bases and J shed 4 bases, with 11 bases lying between them. The germline CDR1 and CDR2 sequences are SGHRS and YFSETQ. The length of the CDR3 is 13 residues. The CDR3 loop is CASSPVGSTEAFF. The CDR3 bases are TGCGCCAGCAGCCCGGTGGGATCCACTGAAGCTTTCTTT.

V usage is TRBV7-2 and J usage is TRBJ1-5; 9 bases line up with TRBD1. V gave up 5 bases and J gave up 2 bases; unmatched junction bases: 7. Germline V gene sequence: CDR1 SGHTA, CDR2 FQGNSA. The CDR3 loop spans 16 amino acids. The CDR3 sequence: CASSPGTGTGNQPQHF. CDR3 DNA sequence: TGTGCCAGCAGCCCCGGGACAGGGACGGGCAATCAGCCCCAGCATTTT.

V usage is TRBV7-8 and J usage is TRBJ2-7, with a possible D match to TRBD2 (6 bases). This CDR3 region has 14 residues. Trimming removed 3 bases from V and 2 bases from J, with 11 bases in between. The germline V gene has CDR1 SGHVS and CDR2 FQNEAQ. The CDR3 spells CASSLGREAYEQYF. In DNA, the CDR3 is TGTGCCAGCAGCTTGGGCAGGGAGGCCTACGAGCAGTACTTC.

The chain carries TRBV6-5 and TRBJ1-3; 7 bases are a match to TRBD1. The CDR3 runs to 15 residues. After removal of 6 bases from V and 0 bases from J, the junction contained 5 bases not matched to a gene. The germline CDR1 and CDR2 sequences are MNHEY and SVGAGI. The CDR3 here is CASSPGQASGNTIYF. In DNA, the CDR3 is TGTGCCAGCAGCCCCGGACAGGCCTCTGGAAACACCATATATTTT.

This sequence joins TRBV27 and TRBJ2-7; D is perhaps TRBD2 (6 bases). Trimming took off 6 bases at V and 0 bases at J, with 18 bases between the two ends. The V gene's germline CDR1 is MNHEY and CDR2 SMNVEV (reference sequence). CDR3 length equals 16 residues. The CDR3, as DNA: TGTGCCAGCAGCGCCCCGGGACTCCATAACTCCTACGAGCAGTACTTC. It translates to CASSAPGLHNSYEQYF.

This chain uses TRBV6-1 with TRBJ2-7, with D perhaps TRBD2 (6 bases). V was cut by 5 bases and J by 3 bases, with 17 bases left in between. The length of the CDR3 is 15 residues. Germline values: CDR1 MNHNS, CDR2 SASEGT. DNA of the CDR3: TGTGCCAGCAGTTTGGACGGGGGAGGCATCTACGAGCAGTACTTC. Encoded protein: CASSLDGGGIYEQYF.

V gene TRBV7-9 combines with J gene TRBJ2-1; D possibly uses TRBD1 or TRBD2 (8 bases each). The germline V and J ends were trimmed by 5 bases and 7 bases, with 21 bases remaining between them. The CDR3 loop spans 16 amino acids. Germline assignment: CDR1 SEHNR and CDR2 FQNEAQ (reference sequence). The CDR3 region is CASSPPGGTGANEQFF. The CDR3 bases are TGTGCCAGCAGCCCGCCGGGGGGGACAGGAGCTAATGAGCAGTTCTTC. Looking up the rest from reference TRBV7-9 and TRBJ2-1 gives the full variable domain: DTGVSQNPRHKITKRGQNVTFRCDPISEHNRLYWYRQTLGQGPEFLTYFQNEAQLEKSRLLSDRFSAERPKGSFSTLEIQRTEQGDSAMYLCASSPPGGTGANEQFFGPGTRLTVL.

The chain joins TRBV6-6 to TRBJ1-1, with D perhaps matching TRBD1 (6 bases). V dropped 5 bases and J dropped 3 bases, with 13 bases sitting between them. This CDR3 is 14 amino acids long. The V gene's germline CDR1 is MNHNY and CDR2 SVGAGI (reference sequence). The CDR3 DNA is TGTGCCAGCAGTCAGCTTAGGGGGGACACTGAAGCTTTCTTT. This gives the protein CASSQLRGDTEAFF.

This clone was observed a few times. The V gene is TRBV6-5, the J gene TRBJ2-7; 10 positions agree with TRBD1. The CDR3 spans 14 residues. In germline, CDR1 is MNHEY, CDR2 SVGAGI. V trimming: 2 bases; J trimming: 9 bases; junction bases outside the gene matches: 7. The CDR3 nucleotides read TGTGCCAGCAGTTACAGGGACAGGGGTGTCGCGCAGTACTTC. Translated, it gives CASSYRDRGVAQYF.

This chain connects TRBV6-1 to TRBJ2-1; D may match TRBD1 or TRBD2 (5 bases each). Looked up from germline, CDR1 is MNHNS and CDR2 is SASEGT. Trimming stripped 7 bases from V and 5 bases from J, with 18 bases between. The CDR3 contains 15 residues. The CDR3 DNA reads TGTGCCAGCACCCCGACACCGAGGGGCAACAATGAGCAGTTCTTC. It translates to CASTPTPRGNNEQFF.

The V and J genes are TRBV7-2 and TRBJ2-7; D is possibly TRBD1 (5 bases). The germline gives CDR1 SGHTA, CDR2 FQGNSA. Trimming stripped 3 bases from V and 7 bases from J, with 19 bases between. This CDR3 spans 15 amino acids. CDR3 in amino acids: CASSFYTGQSSEQYF. The CDR3 coding sequence is TGTGCCAGCAGCTTCTATACAGGCCAATCTTCAGAGCAGTACTTC. Together with reference TRBV7-2 and TRBJ2-7, the CDR3 gives the full variable domain: GAGVSQSPSNKVTEKGKDVELRCDPISGHTALYWYRQSLGQGLEFLIYFQGNSAPDKSGLPSDRFSAERTGGSVSTLTIQRTQQEDSAVYLCASSFYTGQSSEQYFGPGTRLTVT.

The V call is TRBV25-1, the J call TRBJ1-1; no reliable D call. V lost 6 bases, J lost 1 base, and 6 bases lay in between. The CDR3 consists of 12 residues. Germline-derived CDR1 and CDR2 are MGHDK and SYGVNS. CDR3 region: CASRRQNTEAFF. As DNA, the CDR3 is TGTGCCAGCAGGAGACAGAACACTGAAGCTTTCTTT.

This clone has more than one count but fewer than ten. This chain uses TRBV5-1 with TRBJ2-1, with D uncertain. The germline V gene has CDR1 SGHRS and CDR2 YFSETQ. The CDR3 covers 17 residues. V gave up 1 base and J gave up 8 bases, with 22 bases separating them. The CDR3 is CASSLRSAGGPGDEQFF. CDR3 in DNA: TGCGCCAGCAGCTTGAGGTCGGCCGGCGGCCCTGGGGATGAGCAGTTCTTC.

The V call is TRBV2, the J call TRBJ1-1, with D perhaps TRBD1 (5 bases). Trimming stripped 2 bases from V and 8 bases from J, with 15 bases between. This CDR3 has 14 amino acids. Germline CDR1 is SNHLY and CDR2 is FYNNEI. CDR3 loop: CASSERQLSGEAFF. The CDR3 DNA reads as TGTGCCAGCAGTGAAAGACAGCTCTCTGGGGAAGCTTTCTTT.

The chain employs TRBV7-6 and TRBJ1-2; no clear D gene. Trimming removed 6 bases from V and 7 bases from J, with 15 bases in between. Germline values: CDR1 SGHVS, CDR2 FNYEAQ. There are 13 residues in the CDR3. CDR3 bases: TGTGCCAGCAGTCCTTCGAGTAGAGCTGGCTACACCTTC. This sequence encodes CASSPSSRAGYTF. Complete variable domain (other parts from reference TRBV7-6 and TRBJ1-2): GAGVSQSPRYKVTKRGQDVALRCDPISGHVSLYWYRQALGQGPEFLTYFNYEAQQDKSGLPNDRFSAERPEGSISTLTIQRTEQRDSAMYRCASSPSSRAGYTFGSGTRLTVV.

The rearrangement uses TRBV6-6 and TRBJ1-4, with D possibly matching TRBD1 (5 bases). The germline V and J ends were trimmed by 5 bases and 0 bases, with 13 bases remaining between them. The CDR3 is 16 amino acids. Germline-derived CDR1 and CDR2 are MNHNY and SVGAGI (reference sequence). CDR3 sequence reads: CASSRDSFATNEKLFF. CDR3 sequence (DNA): TGTGCCAGCAGTCGTGACAGCTTCGCAACTAATGAAAAACTGTTTTTT.